The 24 T cell receptor beta chains reported below all come from one sample, sequenced in a study of T cell responses to AZD1222 COVID-19 vaccine. The method was immunoSEQ multiplex PCR; TCRdb's version includes in-frame clones alone and lacks a portion of them. Here the sample spans roughly 40,000 clones, 88% being singletons. The sequencing here drew on peripheral blood, taken 28 days after the second dose of the MenACWY control vaccine. The receptors stem from an adult who received the MenACWY meningococcal vaccine as a control.

The V and J genes are TRBV11-2 and TRBJ2-1, with D hard to call. V dropped 5 bases and J dropped 0 bases, with 5 bases sitting between them. CDR3 length: 13 amino acids. Germline CDR1 SGHAT, CDR2 FQNNGV. CDR3 protein: CASSRSSYNEQFF. In DNA form, the CDR3 reads TGTGCCAGCAGCCGAAGCTCCTACAATGAGCAGTTCTTC.

This clone showed up just once. The CDR3 is CASSLDLQYNEQFF. The CDR3 coding sequence is TGTGCCAGCAGCTTAGATTTACAGTACAATGAGCAGTTCTTC. The chain couples TRBV7-9 to TRBJ2-1; no reliable D call. The CDR3 spans 14 residues. Trimming shortened V by 1 base and J by 4 bases, and 8 bases separated the two germline ends. Per the germline V gene, CDR1 is SEHNR and CDR2 is FQNEAQ (reference sequence).

The chain uses TRBV19 and TRBJ2-2, with D tentatively TRBD2 (5 bases). The ends were cut back, 5 bases at V and 5 bases at J, with 15 bases in the middle. Germline CDR1 is LNHDA and CDR2 is SQIVND (reference sequence). The CDR3 consists of 15 residues. The CDR3 nucleotides are TGTGCCAGTAGTTTTACCGGGATCAAGACCGGGGAGCTGTTTTTT. Its protein product is CASSFTGIKTGELFF.

This clone was detected only once. The chain recombines TRBV7-9 with TRBJ2-1; 7 bases align to TRBD2. CDR1 is SEHNR, CDR2 FQNEAQ, per germline (reference sequence). V shed 1 base and J 9 bases; nucleotides not matched to a gene: 9. This CDR3 comprises 15 residues. CDR3 loop: CASSLGTRAFGEQFF. The CDR3 region has the DNA TGTGCCAGCAGCTTAGGGACTAGGGCGTTTGGTGAGCAGTTCTTC. The full variable domain, in which reference TRBV7-9 and TRBJ2-1 provide the parts outside the CDR3, is DTGVSQNPRHKITKRGQNVTFRCDPISEHNRLYWYRQTLGQGPEFLTYFQNEAQLEKSRLLSDRFSAERPKGSFSTLEIQRTEQGDSAMYLCASSLGTRAFGEQFFGPGTRLTVL.

CDR3 protein: CASSQDPRTGELFF. The CDR3 region has the DNA TGCGCCAGCAGCCAAGATCCCCGCACCGGGGAGCTGTTTTTT. This chain joins TRBV4-1 and TRBJ2-2; no clear D gene. The CDR3 runs 14 residues. Germline CDR1 MGHRA, CDR2 YSYEKL. The V and J ends lost 0 bases and 4 bases respectively, with 6 bases between them.

This clone was counted a few times. J is TRBJ2-3 and V is TRBV9; no clear D. The CDR3 spans 17 residues. V lost 3 bases and J 2 bases, leaving 19 bases between the germline ends. CDR1 is SGDLS, CDR2 YYNGEE, per germline. CDR3 sequence: CASSALDGPITTDTQYF. The CDR3, as DNA: TGTGCCAGCAGCGCGCTGGATGGCCCTATTACCACAGATACGCAGTATTTT.

The V and J genes are TRBV11-3 and TRBJ1-3; no clear D gene. Germline V CDR1 and CDR2: SGHNT, YENEEA. Trimming left V 4 bases short and J 4 bases short, with 8 bases between. The CDR3 runs 13 residues. The CDR3 reads CASSSREGNTIYF. CDR3 coding DNA: TGTGCCAGCAGCTCCCGTGAGGGAAACACCATATATTTT.

The chain is built from TRBV11-2 and TRBJ2-1, with TRBD2 identical over 7 bases. Germline lookup yields CDR1 SGHAT and CDR2 FQNNGV. Trimming took 0 bases from V and 4 from J; bases not matched to a gene: 3. This CDR3 has 15 amino acids. The CDR3 bases are TGTGCCAGCAGCTTAGAACTAGCGCCTTACAATGAGCAGTTCTTC. It is translated as CASSLELAPYNEQFF.

V is TRBV6-5 and J is TRBJ1-1, with 8 bases aligning to TRBD1. Per germline, CDR1 MNHEY and CDR2 SVGAGI. This CDR3 has 16 residues. Unmatched junction bases numbered 5, after V lost 2 bases and J lost 0 bases. CDR3 in DNA: TGTGCCAGCAGTTACGACAGGGGAAGAATGAACACTGAAGCTTTCTTT. Translated: CASSYDRGRMNTEAFF.

The rearrangement joins TRBV29-1 to TRBJ1-1; 9 positions match TRBD1. The CDR3 is 13 amino acids. V trimming: 6 bases; J trimming: 4 bases; junction bases outside the gene matches: 6. Looked up from germline, CDR1 is SQVTM and CDR2 is ANQGSEA. The CDR3 DNA reads as TGCAGCGTGACCGGGACAGGGCCCACTGAAGCTTTCTTT. Translation: CSVTGTGPTEAFF.

The rearrangement joins TRBV28 to TRBJ1-2; 9 bases map to TRBD1. Germline trimming cut 4 bases from V and 5 bases from J; bases unmatched to any gene: 5. Germline values: CDR1 MDHEN, CDR2 SYDVKM. CDR3 length: 14 residues. DNA of the CDR3: TGTGCCAGCAGTTCGGTGGGACAGGGTTATGGCTACACCTTC. Translated, it gives CASSSVGQGYGYTF.

V and J are TRBV9 and TRBJ2-7, with 7 positions matching TRBD2. Per the germline V gene, CDR1 is SGDLS and CDR2 is YYNGEE. The V gene end was trimmed by 0 bases and the J gene end by 4 bases; junction bases not matched to a gene: 4. This CDR3 region has 14 residues. The CDR3 loop is CASSVGGSGYEQYF. CDR3 nucleotide sequence: TGTGCCAGCAGCGTAGGCGGGAGCGGTTACGAGCAGTACTTC.

The J gene is TRBJ2-5, the V gene TRBV5-1, with TRBD2 matching 12 bases. The length of the CDR3 is 16 residues. The V gene end was trimmed by 4 bases and the J gene end by 2 bases; junction bases not matched to a gene: 6. The germline gives CDR1 SGHRS, CDR2 YFSETQ. As DNA, the CDR3 is TGCGCCAGCAGCCCCAGGACTAGCGGGATTCAAGAGACCCAGTACTTC. Its protein product is CASSPRTSGIQETQYF.

CDR3 loop: CASYPRPDRSSQYF. The CDR3 DNA follows: TGTGCCAGCTACCCTCGCCCGGACCGGTCGTCTCAGTACTTC. This chain links TRBV6-5 with TRBJ2-5, with no clear D. V was shortened by 8 bases and J by 11 bases, with 24 bases between the two germline ends. The CDR3 extends over 14 amino acids. CDR1 and CDR2 from the germline V gene are MNHEY and SVGAGI.

The chain recombines TRBV7-3 with TRBJ1-1, with D tentatively TRBD1 (6 bases). The CDR3 spans 14 residues. V lost 2 bases and J lost 6, with 13 bases in between. CDR1 and CDR2 (germline): SGHTA, FQGTGA. CDR3 protein: CASSLSGGAPEAFF. As DNA, the CDR3 is TGTGCCAGCAGCTTATCCGGGGGGGCCCCTGAAGCTTTCTTT.

This clone appeared once. The rearrangement uses TRBV30 and TRBJ2-1, with 9 bases fitting TRBD1. After removal of 0 bases from V and 8 bases from J, the junction contained 8 bases not matched to a gene. CDR3 size: 15 residues. The germline CDR1 and CDR2 sequences are GTSNPN and SVGIG (reference sequence). The CDR3 sequence is CAWSVPDRGSDEQFF. CDR3 coding DNA: TGTGCCTGGAGTGTACCCGACAGGGGGTCCGATGAGCAGTTCTTC. The entire variable domain, with the rest obtained from reference TRBV30 and TRBJ2-1, is as follows: SQTIHQWPATLVQPVGSPLSLECTVEGTSNPNLYWYRQAAGRGLQLLFYSVGIGQISSEVPQNLSASRPQDRQFILSSKKLLLSDSGFYLCAWSVPDRGSDEQFFGPGTRLTVL.

The V call is TRBV9, the J call TRBJ2-1; possibly TRBD2 for D (6 bases). V was trimmed by 1 base and J by 2 bases, leaving 7 bases between them. The CDR3 is 14 residues long. Germline V lookup: CDR1 SGDLS, CDR2 YYNGEE. CDR3 in amino acids: CASSVWEAYNEQFF. Written as DNA, the CDR3 is TGTGCCAGCAGCGTATGGGAGGCCTACAATGAGCAGTTCTTC.

The genes are TRBV6-1 and TRBJ1-2; possibly TRBD1 for D (6 bases). The CDR3 covers 15 residues. V lost 3 bases and J lost 8, with 19 bases in between. Per the germline V gene, CDR1 is MNHNS and CDR2 is SASEGT. Here the CDR3 reads CASSEVYRALTGYTF. The CDR3 coding sequence is TGTGCCAGCAGTGAGGTTTACAGGGCCCTTACAGGCTACACCTTC.

DNA of the CDR3: TGTGCCAGCAGTAAGGGACCTTCTAGCACAGATACGCAGTATTTT. Amino acids: CASSKGPSSTDTQYF. The V gene is TRBV6-5, the J gene TRBJ2-3; D is perhaps TRBD1 or TRBD2 (5 bases each). CDR1 and CDR2 from the germline V gene are MNHEY and SVGAGI. The CDR3 consists of 15 residues. V was trimmed by 5 bases and J by 0 bases, leaving 12 bases between them.

The V call is TRBV18, the J call TRBJ2-1; TRBD2 matches at 9 bases. There are 15 residues in the CDR3. The V segment lost 0 bases and the J segment 4 bases; nucleotides outside the gene matches: 1. The germline V gene encodes CDR1 KGHSH and CDR2 LQKENI. The CDR3 coding sequence is TGTGCCAGCTCACCACCGGCGGGGGGGTACAATGAGCAGTTCTTC. Translated: CASSPPAGGYNEQFF.

The chain combines TRBV6-6 with TRBJ2-3; 8 bases line up with TRBD2. The trim removed 8 bases at V and 1 base at J, leaving 11 bases unmatched. Germline CDR1 reads MNHNY; CDR2 reads SVGAGI (reference sequence). CDR3 size: 16 residues. DNA for the CDR3: TGTGCCAGCGCCCAAACAGCGGGAGCCGGCACAGATACGCAGTATTTT. Its translation: CASAQTAGAGTDTQYF.

The chain recombines TRBV19 with TRBJ1-2; D not certain. The germline V gene encodes CDR1 LNHDA and CDR2 SQIVND (reference sequence). Trimming took 3 bases from V and 8 from J, leaving 16 bases between them. The CDR3 extends over 14 amino acids. CDR3 in amino acids: CASSMAGAVGGYTF. In nucleotides, the CDR3 is TGTGCCAGTAGTATGGCAGGAGCGGTCGGCGGCTACACCTTC.

This rearrangement joins TRBV28 to TRBJ1-2; TRBD1 matches 7 bases. The CDR3 extends over 12 amino acids. Trimming removed 8 bases from V and 3 bases from J; junction bases left unmatched: 3. Germline V lookup: CDR1 MDHEN, CDR2 SYDVKM. CDR3 nucleotide sequence: TGTGCCAGCCGGGACAGACACTATGGCTACACCTTC. This encodes CASRDRHYGYTF.

The rearrangement joins TRBV9 to TRBJ2-3; D gene uncertain. V lost 0 bases and J lost 6, with 11 bases in between. The CDR3 is 14 amino acids. CDR1 is SGDLS and CDR2 is YYNGEE in the germline V gene. Written as DNA, the CDR3 is TGTGCCAGCAGCGTAGAGGTAGCCGGGGATACGCAGTATTTT. It encodes CASSVEVAGDTQYF.